The source of this T cell receptor beta chain is a study of control samples from healthy donors and cancer patients. The CDR3 runs 17 residues. J was trimmed by 6 bases and V by 7 bases; bases with no gene match: 19. Germline lookup yields CDR1 MNHEY and CDR2 SMNVEV (reference sequence). Only in-frame clones appear in the TCRdb table, and some are missing; sequencing was by immunoSEQ multiplex PCR. The repertoire includes 60,000 or so clones, about 96% of them detected once, and 0.9% to 1.2% sits in the top ten. This clone was seen a single time. The V call is TRBV27, the J call TRBJ1-2, with 8 bases that match TRBD1. Sample: blood. The sequence derives from a woman aged 18-29 years in good health. This CDR3 is CASTLSWGQVGTDGYTF. Written as DNA, the CDR3 is TGTGCCAGCACCTTATCTTGGGGACAGGTAGGAACGGATGGCTACACCTTC.